Reported below is one T cell receptor beta chain. The CDR3 is 17 amino acids. The germline V gene encodes CDR1 LGHDT and CDR2 YNNKEL (reference sequence). The ends were cut back, 0 bases at V and 2 bases at J, with 16 bases in the middle. The sample comes from a study of blood T cell repertoires in COVID-19. Study details: COVID-19 samples, acute and convalescent, were from the United States, Italy and Spain. T cells, B-cell-depleted T cells, or PBMCs supplied cDNA or gDNA.

Original methodology: How many nucleated cells were present was estimated from reference gene primer amplification. The data were produced by immunoSEQ multiplex PCR, yet TCRdb's version contains in-frame clones alone and is incomplete. V and J calls and clone size are copied from that table; D and trimming were computed from the DNA. This table holds approximately 230,000 clones, more than 80% found once. This chain connects TRBV3-1 (or the pseudogene TRBV3-2) to TRBJ1-2; perhaps TRBD1 as D (5 bases). The material sequenced was peripheral blood. The TCR comes from a man aged 25 to 40 who had recovered from COVID-19. The CDR3 nucleotides read TGTGCCAGCAGCCAAGATCTCGGCAGGGAGGGGAACTATGGCTACACCTTC. It codes for CASSQDLGREGNYGYTF.